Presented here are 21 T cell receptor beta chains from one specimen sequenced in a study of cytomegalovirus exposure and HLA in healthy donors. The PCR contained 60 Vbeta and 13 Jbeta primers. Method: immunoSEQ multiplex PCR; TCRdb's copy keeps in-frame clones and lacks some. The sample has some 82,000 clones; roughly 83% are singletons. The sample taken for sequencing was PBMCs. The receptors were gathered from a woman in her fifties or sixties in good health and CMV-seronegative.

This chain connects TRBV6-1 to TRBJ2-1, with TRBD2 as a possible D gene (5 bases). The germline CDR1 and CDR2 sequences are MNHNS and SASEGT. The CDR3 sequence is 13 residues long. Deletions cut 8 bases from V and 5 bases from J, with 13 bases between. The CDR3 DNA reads TGTGCCAGCTCCTGGAGGCTCGACAATGAGCAGTTCTTC. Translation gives CASSWRLDNEQFF.

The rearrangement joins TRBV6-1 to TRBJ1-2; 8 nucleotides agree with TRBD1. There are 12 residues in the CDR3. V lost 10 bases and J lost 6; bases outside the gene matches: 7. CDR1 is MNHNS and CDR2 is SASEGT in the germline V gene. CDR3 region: CATRTGRDGYTF. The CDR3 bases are TGTGCCACACGGACAGGGCGGGATGGCTACACCTTC.

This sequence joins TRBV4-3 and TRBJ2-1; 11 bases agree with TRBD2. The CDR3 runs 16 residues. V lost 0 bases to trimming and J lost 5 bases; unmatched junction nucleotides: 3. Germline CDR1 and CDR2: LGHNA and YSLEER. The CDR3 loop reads CASSQDLLAGDNEQFF. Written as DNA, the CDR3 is TGCGCCAGCAGCCAAGATCTACTAGCGGGGGACAATGAGCAGTTCTTC.

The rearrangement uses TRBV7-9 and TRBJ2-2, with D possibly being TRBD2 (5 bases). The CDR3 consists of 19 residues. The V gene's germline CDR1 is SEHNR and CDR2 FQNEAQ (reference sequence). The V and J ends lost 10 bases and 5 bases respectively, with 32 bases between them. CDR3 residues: CATPLARGVSGRRTGELFF. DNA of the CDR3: TGTGCCACACCCCTGGCCCGTGGGGTCAGCGGAAGAAGGACCGGGGAGCTGTTTTTT.

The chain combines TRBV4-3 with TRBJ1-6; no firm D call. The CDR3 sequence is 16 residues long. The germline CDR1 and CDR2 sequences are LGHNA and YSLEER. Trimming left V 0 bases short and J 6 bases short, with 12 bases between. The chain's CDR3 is CASSQEAQRSNSPLHF. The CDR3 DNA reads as TGCGCCAGCAGCCAAGAGGCACAACGGAGTAATTCACCCCTCCACTTT.

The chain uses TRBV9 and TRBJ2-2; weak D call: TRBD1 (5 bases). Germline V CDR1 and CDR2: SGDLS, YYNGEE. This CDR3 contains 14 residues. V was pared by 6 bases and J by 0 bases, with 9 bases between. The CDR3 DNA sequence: TGTGCCAGCAAGGGGTTATCGAACACCGGGGAGCTGTTTTTT. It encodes CASKGLSNTGELFF.

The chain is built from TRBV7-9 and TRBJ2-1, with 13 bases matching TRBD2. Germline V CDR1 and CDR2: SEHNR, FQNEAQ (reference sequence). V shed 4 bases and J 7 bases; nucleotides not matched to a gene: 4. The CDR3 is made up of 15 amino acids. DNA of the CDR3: TGTGCCAGCAGCTGGACTAGCGGGAGATTAAATGAGCAGTTCTTC. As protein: CASSWTSGRLNEQFF.

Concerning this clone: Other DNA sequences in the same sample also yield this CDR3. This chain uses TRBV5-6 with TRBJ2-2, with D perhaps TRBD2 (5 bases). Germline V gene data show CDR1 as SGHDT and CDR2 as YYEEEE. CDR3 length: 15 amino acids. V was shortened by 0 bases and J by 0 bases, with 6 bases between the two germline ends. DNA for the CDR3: TGTGCCAGCAGCTTGGGAGGGACGAACACCGGGGAGCTGTTTTTT. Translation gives CASSLGGTNTGELFF.

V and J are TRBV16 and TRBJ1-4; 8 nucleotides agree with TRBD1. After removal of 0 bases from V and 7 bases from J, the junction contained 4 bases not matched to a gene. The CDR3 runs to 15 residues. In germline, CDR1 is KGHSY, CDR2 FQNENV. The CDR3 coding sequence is TGTGCCAGCAGCCAATCGGGCAGGGGGCGTGAAAAACTGTTTTTT. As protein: CASSQSGRGREKLFF. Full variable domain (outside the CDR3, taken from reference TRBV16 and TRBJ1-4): GEEVAQTPKHLVRGEGQKAKLYCAPIKGHSYVFWYQQVLKNEFKFLISFQNENVFDETGMPKERFSAKCLPNSPCSLEIQATKLEDSAVYFCASSQSGRGREKLFFGSGTQLSVL.

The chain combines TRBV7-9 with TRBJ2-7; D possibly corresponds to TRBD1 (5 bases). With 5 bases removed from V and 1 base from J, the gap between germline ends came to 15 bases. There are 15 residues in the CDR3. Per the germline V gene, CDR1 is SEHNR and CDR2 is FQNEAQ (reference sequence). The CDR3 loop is CASSEGDPYSYEQYF. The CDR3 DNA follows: TGTGCCAGCAGCGAAGGGGATCCCTATTCCTACGAGCAGTACTTC.

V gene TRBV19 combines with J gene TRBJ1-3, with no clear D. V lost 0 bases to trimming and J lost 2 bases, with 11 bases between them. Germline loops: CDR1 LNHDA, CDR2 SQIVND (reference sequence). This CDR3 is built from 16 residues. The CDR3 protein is CASSIDRGDAGNTIYF. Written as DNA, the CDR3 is TGTGCCAGTAGTATAGACCGCGGGGATGCTGGAAACACCATATATTTT.

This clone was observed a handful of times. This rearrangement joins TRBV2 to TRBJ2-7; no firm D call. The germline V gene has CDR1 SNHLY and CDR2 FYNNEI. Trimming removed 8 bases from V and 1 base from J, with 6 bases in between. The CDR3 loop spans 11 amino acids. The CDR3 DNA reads TGTGCCAGCGGCAATTCCTACGAGCAGTACTTC. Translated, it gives CASGNSYEQYF.

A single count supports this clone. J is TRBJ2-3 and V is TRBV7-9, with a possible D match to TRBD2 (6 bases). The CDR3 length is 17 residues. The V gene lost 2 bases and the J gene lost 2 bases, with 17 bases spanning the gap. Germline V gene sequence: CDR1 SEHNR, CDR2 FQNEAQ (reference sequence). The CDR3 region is CASSLPWDWRNTDTQYF. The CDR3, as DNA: TGTGCCAGCAGCTTACCGTGGGACTGGCGGAACACAGATACGCAGTATTTT.

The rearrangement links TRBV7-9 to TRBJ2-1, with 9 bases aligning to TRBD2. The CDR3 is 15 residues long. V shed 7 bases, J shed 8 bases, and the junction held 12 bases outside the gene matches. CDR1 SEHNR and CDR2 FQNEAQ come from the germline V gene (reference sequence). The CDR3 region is CASTELAGRGHEQFF. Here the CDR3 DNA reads TGTGCCAGCACCGAACTAGCGGGCCGGGGCCATGAGCAGTTCTTC.

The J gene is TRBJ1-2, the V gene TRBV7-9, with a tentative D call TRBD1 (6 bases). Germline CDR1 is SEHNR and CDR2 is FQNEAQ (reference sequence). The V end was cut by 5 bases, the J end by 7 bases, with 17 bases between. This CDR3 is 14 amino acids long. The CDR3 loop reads CASSTPGTIRGYTF. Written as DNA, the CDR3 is TGTGCCAGCAGCACCCCGGGGACAATACGTGGCTACACCTTC.

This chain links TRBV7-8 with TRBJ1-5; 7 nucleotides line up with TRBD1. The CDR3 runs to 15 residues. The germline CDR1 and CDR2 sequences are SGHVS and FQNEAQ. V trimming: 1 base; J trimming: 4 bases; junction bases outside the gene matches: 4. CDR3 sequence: CASSLVSRGNQPQHF. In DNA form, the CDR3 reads TGTGCCAGCAGCTTAGTTAGCAGGGGGAATCAGCCCCAGCATTTT.

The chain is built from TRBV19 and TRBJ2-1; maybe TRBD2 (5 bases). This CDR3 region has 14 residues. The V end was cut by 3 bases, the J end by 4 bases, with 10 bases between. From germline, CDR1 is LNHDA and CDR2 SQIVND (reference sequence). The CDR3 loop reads CASSIPRGYNEQFF. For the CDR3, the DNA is TGTGCCAGTAGTATTCCTAGAGGGTACAATGAGCAGTTCTTC.

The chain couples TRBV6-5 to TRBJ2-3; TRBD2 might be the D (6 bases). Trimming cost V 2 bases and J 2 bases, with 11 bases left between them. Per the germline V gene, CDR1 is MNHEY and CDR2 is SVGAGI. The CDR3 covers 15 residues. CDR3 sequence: CASSYRGTVTDTQYF. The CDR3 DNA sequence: TGTGCCAGCAGTTACCGCGGGACTGTCACAGATACGCAGTATTTT.

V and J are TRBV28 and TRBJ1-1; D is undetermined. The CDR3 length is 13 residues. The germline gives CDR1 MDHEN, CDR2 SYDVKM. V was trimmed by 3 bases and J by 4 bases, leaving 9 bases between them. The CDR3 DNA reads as TGTGCCAGCAGTTTGTCGGTAATCACTGAAGCTTTCTTT. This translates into CASSLSVITEAFF.

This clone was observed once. The CDR3 DNA reads as TGTGCCAGCTCACCCCCCATGAACACTGAAGCTTTCTTT. As protein: CASSPPMNTEAFF. This chain connects TRBV18 to TRBJ1-1, with D uncertain. Trimming took off 3 bases at V and 0 bases at J, with 5 bases between the two ends. The length of the CDR3 is 13 residues. Germline V gene sequence: CDR1 KGHSH, CDR2 LQKENI.

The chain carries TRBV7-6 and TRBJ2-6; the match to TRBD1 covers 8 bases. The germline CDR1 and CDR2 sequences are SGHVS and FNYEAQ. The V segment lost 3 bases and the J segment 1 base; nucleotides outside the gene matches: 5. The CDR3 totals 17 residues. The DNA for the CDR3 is TGTGCCAGCAGCTTGGACAGGGTCTTTTCTGGGGCCAACGTCCTGACTTTC. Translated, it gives CASSLDRVFSGANVLTF.